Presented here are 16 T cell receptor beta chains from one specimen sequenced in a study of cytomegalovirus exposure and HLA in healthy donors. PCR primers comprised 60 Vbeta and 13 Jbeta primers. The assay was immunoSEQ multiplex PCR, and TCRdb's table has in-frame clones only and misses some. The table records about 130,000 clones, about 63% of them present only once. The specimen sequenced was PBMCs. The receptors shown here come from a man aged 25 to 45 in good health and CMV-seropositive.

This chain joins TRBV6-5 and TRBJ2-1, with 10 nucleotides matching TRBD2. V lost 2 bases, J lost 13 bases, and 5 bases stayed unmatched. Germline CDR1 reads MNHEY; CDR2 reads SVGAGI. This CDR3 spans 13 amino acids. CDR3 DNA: TGTGCCAGCAGTTACCAAGAGCGGGAGGGCCAGTTCTTC. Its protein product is CASSYQEREGQFF.

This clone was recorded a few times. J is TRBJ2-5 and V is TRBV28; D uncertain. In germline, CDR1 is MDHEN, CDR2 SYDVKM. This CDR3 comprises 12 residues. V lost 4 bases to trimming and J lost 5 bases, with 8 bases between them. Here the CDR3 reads CASSSYGETQYF. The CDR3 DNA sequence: TGTGCCAGCAGTTCCTACGGGGAGACCCAGTACTTC.

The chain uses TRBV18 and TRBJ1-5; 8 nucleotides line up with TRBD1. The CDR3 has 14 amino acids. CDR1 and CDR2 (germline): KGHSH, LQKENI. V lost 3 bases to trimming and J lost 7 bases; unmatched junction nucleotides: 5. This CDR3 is CASSPRTGKQPQHF. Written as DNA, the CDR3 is TGTGCCAGCTCACCGAGGACAGGGAAACAGCCCCAGCATTTT.

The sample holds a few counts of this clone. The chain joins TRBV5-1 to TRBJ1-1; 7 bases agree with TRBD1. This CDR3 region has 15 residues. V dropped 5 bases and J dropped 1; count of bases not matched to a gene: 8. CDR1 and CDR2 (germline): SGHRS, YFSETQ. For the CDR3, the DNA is TGCGCCAGCAGTTCGGGGGACAGTAAGAACACTGAAGCTTTCTTT. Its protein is CASSSGDSKNTEAFF.

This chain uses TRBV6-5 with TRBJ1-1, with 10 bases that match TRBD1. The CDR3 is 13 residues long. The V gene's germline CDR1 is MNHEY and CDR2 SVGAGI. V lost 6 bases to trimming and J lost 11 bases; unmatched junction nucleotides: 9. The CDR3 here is CASRKPGQGTAFF. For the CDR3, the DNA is TGTGCCAGCAGGAAACCGGGACAGGGGACGGCTTTCTTT.

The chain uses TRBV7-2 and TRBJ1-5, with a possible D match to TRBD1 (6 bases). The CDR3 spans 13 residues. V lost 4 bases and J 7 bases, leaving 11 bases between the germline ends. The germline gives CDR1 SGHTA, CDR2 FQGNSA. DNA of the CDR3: TGTGCCAGCAGCTCCCAGGGGAGCCAGCCCCAGCATTTT. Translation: CASSSQGSQPQHF.

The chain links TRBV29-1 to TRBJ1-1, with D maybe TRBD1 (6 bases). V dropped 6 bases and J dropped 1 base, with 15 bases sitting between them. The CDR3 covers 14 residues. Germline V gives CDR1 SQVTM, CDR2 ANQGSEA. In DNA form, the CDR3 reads TGCAGCGTCCGCAAGGGACATTCGAACACTGAAGCTTTCTTT. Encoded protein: CSVRKGHSNTEAFF.

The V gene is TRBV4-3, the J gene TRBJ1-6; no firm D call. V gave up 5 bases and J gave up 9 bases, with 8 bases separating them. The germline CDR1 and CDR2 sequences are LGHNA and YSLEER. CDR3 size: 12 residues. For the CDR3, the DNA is TGCGCCAGCAGCACAGTCGGTTCACCCCTCCACTTT. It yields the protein CASSTVGSPLHF.

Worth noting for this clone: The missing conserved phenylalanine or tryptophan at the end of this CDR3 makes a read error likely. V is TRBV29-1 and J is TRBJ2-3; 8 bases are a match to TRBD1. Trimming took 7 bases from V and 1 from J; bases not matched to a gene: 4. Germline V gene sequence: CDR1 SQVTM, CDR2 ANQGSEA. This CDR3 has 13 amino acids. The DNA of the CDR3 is TGCAGCGCTCTGACAGGGGGCACAGATACGCAGTATCTT. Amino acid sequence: CSALTGGTDTQYL.

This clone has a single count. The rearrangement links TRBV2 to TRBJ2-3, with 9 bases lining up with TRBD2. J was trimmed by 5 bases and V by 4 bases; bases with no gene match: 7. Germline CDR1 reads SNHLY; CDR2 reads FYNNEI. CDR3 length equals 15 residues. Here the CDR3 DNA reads TGTGCCAGCAGTGCTGCGGGAGGGTGGGGAGATACGCAGTATTTT. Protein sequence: CASSAAGGWGDTQYF.

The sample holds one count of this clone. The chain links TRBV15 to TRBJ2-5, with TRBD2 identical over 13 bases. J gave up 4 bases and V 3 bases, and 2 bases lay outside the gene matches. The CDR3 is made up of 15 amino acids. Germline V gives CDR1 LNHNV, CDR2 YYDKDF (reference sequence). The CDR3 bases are TGTGCCACCAGCAGGGGACTAGCGGGACTAGAGACCCAGTACTTC. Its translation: CATSRGLAGLETQYF.

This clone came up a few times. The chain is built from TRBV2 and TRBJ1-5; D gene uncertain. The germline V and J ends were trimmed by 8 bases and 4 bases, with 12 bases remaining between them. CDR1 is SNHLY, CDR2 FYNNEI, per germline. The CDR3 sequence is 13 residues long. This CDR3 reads CASWEGKNQPQHF. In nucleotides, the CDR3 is TGTGCCAGCTGGGAGGGAAAGAATCAGCCCCAGCATTTT.

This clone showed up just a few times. CDR3 region: CASSGQWDQPQHF. As DNA, the CDR3 is TGTGCCAGCAGTGGACAGTGGGATCAGCCCCAGCATTTT. The chain is built from TRBV2 and TRBJ1-5, with a possible D match to TRBD1 (5 bases). CDR3 size: 13 residues. The V gene lost 4 bases and the J gene lost 5 bases, with 9 bases spanning the gap. From germline, CDR1 is SNHLY and CDR2 FYNNEI.

The CDR3 nucleotides are TGTGCCAGCAGCTTGTTAGTGGGAGGTTTCCAAGAGACCCAGTACTTC. This sequence encodes CASSLLVGGFQETQYF. The gene calls are TRBV7-8 and TRBJ2-5, with D perhaps matching TRBD2 (6 bases). The CDR3 is 16 residues long. In germline, CDR1 is SGHVS, CDR2 FQNEAQ. V lost 3 bases and J lost 1, with 15 bases in between. The whole variable domain, remainder taken from reference TRBV7-8 and TRBJ2-5, is GAGVSQSPRYKVAKRGQDVALRCDPISGHVSLFWYQQALGQGPEFLTYFQNEAQLDKSGLPSDRFFAERPEGSVSTLKIQRTQQEDSAVYLCASSLLVGGFQETQYFGPGTRLLVL.

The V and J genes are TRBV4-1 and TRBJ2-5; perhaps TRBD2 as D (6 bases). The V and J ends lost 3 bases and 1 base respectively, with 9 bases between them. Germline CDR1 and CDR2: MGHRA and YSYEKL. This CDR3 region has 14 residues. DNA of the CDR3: TGCGCCAGCAGCCATTCGGGAGTCCAAGAGACCCAGTACTTC. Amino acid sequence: CASSHSGVQETQYF.

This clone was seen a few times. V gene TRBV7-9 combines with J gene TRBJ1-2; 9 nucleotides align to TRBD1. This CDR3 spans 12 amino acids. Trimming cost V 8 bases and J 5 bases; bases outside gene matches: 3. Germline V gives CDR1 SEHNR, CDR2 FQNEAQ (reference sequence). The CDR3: CASGTGSYGYTF. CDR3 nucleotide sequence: TGTGCCAGCGGGACAGGGTCATATGGCTACACCTTC.